This TCR beta chain derives from a study of T cells in Graves' hyperthyroidism and ophthalmopathy. General study points: By a 13 V-J model, ophthalmopathy was set apart from stable hyperthyroidism. Blood held most thyroid clonotypes expanded above 0.001 frequency.

This clonotype showed up many times. The target antigen is unknown. This CDR3 is built from 16 residues. The V gene lost 4 bases and the J gene lost 5 bases, with 20 bases spanning the gap. The germline V gene encodes CDR1 SGHKS and CDR2 YYEKEE (reference sequence). RNA transcripts served as the template for amplifying TCR beta CDR3 regions. The HTBI primer set was used in a first-round RT-PCR of the TCR CDR3. Using its own MiXCR run on the multiplex PCR reads, TCRdb lists one record per CDR3 protein. The sample consists of 450,000 to 600,000 distinct CDR3 sequences, 15% to 20% of them appearing once. Ophthalmopathy in the patients scored at least 3 on Clinical Activity Score and at least 4 on NOSPECS grade, lasting under 3 months.

This clonotype was sampled from a man aged 40-49 years with Graves' ophthalmopathy. The material sequenced was blood. The chain carries TRBV5-5 and TRBJ2-3; D could derive from TRBD1 or TRBD2 (5 bases each). CDR3 bases: TGTGCCAGCAGCCCAACAAGGATCGGGGCGGGAGATACGCAGTATTTT. It yields the protein CASSPTRIGAGDTQYF.